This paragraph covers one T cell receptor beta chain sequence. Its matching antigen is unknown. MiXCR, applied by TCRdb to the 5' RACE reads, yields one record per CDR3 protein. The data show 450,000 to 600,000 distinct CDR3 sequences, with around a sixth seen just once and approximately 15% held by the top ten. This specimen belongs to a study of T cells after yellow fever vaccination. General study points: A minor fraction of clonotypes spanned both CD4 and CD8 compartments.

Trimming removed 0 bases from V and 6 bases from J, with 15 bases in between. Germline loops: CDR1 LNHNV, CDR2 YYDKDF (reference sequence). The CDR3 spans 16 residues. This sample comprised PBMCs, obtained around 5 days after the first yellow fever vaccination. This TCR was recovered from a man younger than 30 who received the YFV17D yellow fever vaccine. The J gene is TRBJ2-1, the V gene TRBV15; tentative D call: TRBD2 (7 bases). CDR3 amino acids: CATSRDTRGAGNEQFF. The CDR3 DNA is TGTGCCACCAGCAGAGATACCCGGGGGGCCGGCAATGAGCAGTTCTTC.